This T cell receptor (beta chain) was sequenced for a study of OX40 agonist ivuxolimab in advanced cancers. Across the whole study: Patients were treated with ivuxolimab, an agonistic anti-OX40 (CD134) antibody. About 42% of patients had received prior checkpoint inhibitor therapy.

In regard to this clone: Its specificity is unknown.

Assay: immunoSEQ multiplex PCR; the TCRdb copy retains only in-frame clones and omits some. The table has 85,000 to 90,000 clones, 92% seen once. The study's findings and limits: Within 6 weeks, CD4+ and CD8+ blood T cells expanded clonally at 0.1 to 3.0 mg/kg. Mean expanded clone counts were higher in CD8+ than CD4+ T cells.

Per the germline V gene, CDR1 is MDHEN and CDR2 is SYDVKM. Trimming removed 5 bases from V and 6 bases from J, with 11 bases in between. This CDR3 has 13 residues. The chain recombines TRBV28 with TRBJ1-3, with D hard to call. This receptor was identified in an adult with an advanced solid tumor such as melanoma, head and neck, liver or kidney cancer. Sequences were derived from CD4+ or CD8+ T cells sorted from blood, sampled in a trial of the OX40 agonist ivuxolimab. The CDR3 sequence is CASSPHLENTIYF. The CDR3 DNA follows: TGTGCCAGCAGTCCCCACCTCGAAAACACCATATATTTT.